This T cell receptor beta chain stems from a study of cytomegalovirus exposure and HLA in healthy donors. Study-wide context: In a later analysis, it was reported that the 110 or so validation repertoires had been produced on the same platform as the 500 to 850 repertoires belonging to the first cohort.

Regarding this clone: Its antigen is unknown.

Donors came from a validation cohort of over a hundred subjects, distinct from the first 666-subject cohort. Study results and limitations: According to a subsequent analysis, TCR clusters identified in the first cohort showed a tendency to co-occur across the 110 or so validation repertoires. Overall, roughly 150 TCR beta chains were annotated as cytomegalovirus-associated.

Method: immunoSEQ multiplex PCR; TCRdb's copy keeps in-frame clones and lacks some. The repertoire consists of over 200,000 clones, with approximately 86% occurring once and the leading ten covering about 2.9%. Per the germline V gene, CDR1 is SGDLS and CDR2 is YYNGEE. V lost 4 bases and J 0 bases, leaving 11 bases between the germline ends. The CDR3 runs 14 residues. The TCR was taken from a woman younger than 30 in good health and CMV-seronegative. Sequencing was performed on PBMCs. J is TRBJ2-7 and V is TRBV9; possible D gene TRBD2, 5 bases. CDR3 protein: CASSLGADSYEQYF. DNA of the CDR3: TGTGCCAGCAGCCTGGGAGCAGACTCCTACGAGCAGTACTTC.